What follows are 23 T cell receptor beta chains derived from one specimen sequenced in a study of T cell repertoires in cytomegalovirus infection (dated by TCRdb to the late 2010s). No cognate antigen is known for these TCRs. Sequencing took place on an Illumina HiSeq 1500. TCRdb's own reprocessing of the public reads used fastp at Q25 and MiXCR and kept productive beta chains. Under each unique CDR3 protein, matching rows form one entry showing the most common genes and DNA. The sample table contains some 900,000 distinct CDR3 sequences; only one count was recorded for over 25% of them. The ten largest account for 9.5% to 15% of the sample. What this sample's treatment or condition label stands for: in vitro stimulation with specific CMV peptide epitopes to enrich CMV-specific T cells. Sequenced here: cultured CD8+ T cells from PBMCs, sampled from culture after CMV antigen stimulation. These receptor sequences come from a human donor in good health (CMV status not recorded). Some clones in this sample may be carry-over from other donors' samples.

The V gene is TRBV4-3, the J gene TRBJ2-2; tentatively, D is TRBD1 or TRBD2 (5 bases each). CDR3 length equals 15 residues. The germline gives CDR1 LGHNA, CDR2 YSLEER. V lost 0 bases to trimming and J lost 6 bases, with 11 bases between them. The DNA of the CDR3 is TGCGCCAGCAGCCAAGATGCGAGGGGCGCCGGGGAGCTGTTTTTT. It specifies CASSQDARGAGELFF.

This clonotype was counted at least ten times. The rearrangement uses TRBV7-8 and TRBJ1-6; tentatively, D is TRBD1 (5 bases). V shed 3 bases and J shed 3 bases, with 12 bases lying between them. The CDR3 covers 16 residues. The germline gives CDR1 SGHVS, CDR2 FQNEAQ. The CDR3: CASSLSGHSYNSPLHF. CDR3 coding DNA: TGTGCCAGCAGCTTGTCCGGACATAGCTATAATTCACCCCTCCACTTT.

By its share, this clonotype is medium-sized. The chain carries TRBV27 and TRBJ2-5; 11 bases are a match to TRBD2. The germline CDR1 and CDR2 sequences are MNHEY and SMNVEV (reference sequence). V shed 1 base, J shed 4 bases, and the junction held 5 bases outside the gene matches. The CDR3 has 16 residues. In nucleotides, the CDR3 is TGTGCCAGCAGTTTATTTGCTAGCGGGGGGACAGAGACCCAGTACTTC. Its protein is CASSLFASGGTETQYF.

This clonotype was detected only a few times. V is TRBV27 and J is TRBJ1-5; perhaps TRBD1 as D (6 bases). V was pared by 2 bases and J by 6 bases, with 14 bases between. Germline lookup yields CDR1 MNHEY and CDR2 SMNVEV (reference sequence). The CDR3 is 15 amino acids. CDR3: CASSLTRGGGQPQHF. In DNA form, the CDR3 reads TGTGCCAGCAGTTTAACCAGGGGAGGGGGTCAGCCCCAGCATTTT.

V gene TRBV19 combines with J gene TRBJ2-1; D possibly corresponds to TRBD2 (7 bases). The CDR3 length is 15 residues. The V gene lost 3 bases and the J gene lost 4 bases, with 13 bases spanning the gap. The germline gives CDR1 LNHDA, CDR2 SQIVND (reference sequence). This chain's CDR3 is CASSMGRGPYNEQFF. In DNA form, the CDR3 reads TGTGCCAGTAGTATGGGGCGGGGGCCGTACAATGAGCAGTTCTTC.

This clonotype was recorded a few times. The chain has TRBV7-6 and TRBJ2-5; 9 bases are a match to TRBD2. The CDR3 is made up of 14 amino acids. Germline V lookup: CDR1 SGHVS, CDR2 FNYEAQ. Losses at the gene ends were 11 bases for V and 4 bases for J; bases not matched to a gene: 11. The DNA for the CDR3 is TGTGCCGCAGACCCCCTAGCGGGGCTAGAGACCCAGTACTTC. As protein: CAADPLAGLETQYF.

On this clonotype itself: This may come from a read error, since a much larger clone is one base off. J is TRBJ2-5 and V is TRBV5-3; 16 positions agree with TRBD2. TRBV5-3 is an ORF, and what it does is uncertain. The CDR3 covers 16 residues. V dropped 8 bases and J dropped 5; count of bases not matched to a gene: 9. CDR3 region: CASSTGLAGGPETQYF. The CDR3 coding sequence is TGTGCCAGCAGCACGGGACTAGCGGGGGGGCCGGAGACCCAGTACTTC.

The V and J genes are TRBV28 and TRBJ2-3; tentative D call: TRBD2 (6 bases). Germline CDR1 is MDHEN and CDR2 is SYDVKM. V was cut by 6 bases and J by 1 base, with 11 bases left in between. The CDR3 sequence is 14 residues long. The CDR3 sequence: CASRGWGGTDTQYF. CDR3 bases: TGTGCCAGCAGAGGGTGGGGGGGCACAGATACGCAGTATTTT.

This clonotype came up once. The chain links TRBV9 to TRBJ2-3; D is perhaps TRBD2 (5 bases). CDR1 SGDLS and CDR2 YYNGEE come from the germline V gene. CDR3 length: 16 residues. V lost 4 bases and J lost 2, with 17 bases in between. The CDR3 coding sequence is TGTGCCAGCAGCTCTAGCCAGGTGTCGAACACAGATACGCAGTATTTT. This translates into CASSSSQVSNTDTQYF. The full variable domain, with the rest looked up from reference TRBV9 and TRBJ2-3, is DSGVTQTPKHLITATGQRVTLRCSPRSGDLSVYWYQQSLDQGLQFLIQYYNGEERAKGNILERFSAQQFPDLHSELNLSSLELGDSALYFCASSSSQVSNTDTQYFGPGTRLTVL.

The V call is TRBV11-2, the J call TRBJ2-3; possible D gene TRBD1, 5 bases. Germline loops: CDR1 SGHAT, CDR2 FQNNGV. The CDR3 extends over 15 amino acids. With 2 bases removed from V and 1 base from J, the gap between germline ends came to 10 bases. CDR3 in DNA: TGTGCCAGCAGCTTATTCCAGGGCGGCACAGATACGCAGTATTTT. This sequence encodes CASSLFQGGTDTQYF.

The V call is TRBV28, the J call TRBJ1-2; TRBD1 agrees at 7 bases. With V trimmed by 9 bases and J by 2 bases, 12 bases remained unmatched. The CDR3 is 15 amino acids. Germline lookup yields CDR1 MDHEN and CDR2 SYDVKM. The CDR3 here is CARERGTEQNYGYTF. In DNA, the CDR3 is TGTGCCAGAGAGAGGGGGACAGAGCAGAACTATGGCTACACCTTC.

This clonotype came up a few times. J is TRBJ1-4 and V is TRBV10-2, with unresolved D. V shed 3 bases and J shed 0 bases, with 11 bases lying between them. This CDR3 contains 16 residues. Germline loops: CDR1 WSHSY, CDR2 SAAADI. DNA for the CDR3: TGCGCCAGCAGTGATAGGCAGACTGCAACTAATGAAAAACTGTTTTTT. This codes for CASSDRQTATNEKLFF.

V and J are TRBV7-9 and TRBJ1-2, with a weak D call TRBD1 (5 bases). From germline, CDR1 is SEHNR and CDR2 FQNEAQ (reference sequence). Trimming stripped 4 bases from V and 4 bases from J, with 13 bases between. The CDR3 loop spans 14 amino acids. CDR3 bases: TGTGCCAGCAGCTATCCGGAGACAGTCTATGGCTACACCTTC. This gives the protein CASSYPETVYGYTF.

The rearrangement uses TRBV5-1 and TRBJ1-2; 10 bases agree with TRBD1. V lost 0 bases, J lost 6 bases, and 5 bases stayed unmatched. Per germline, CDR1 SGHRS and CDR2 YFSETQ. The CDR3 has 15 amino acids. This CDR3 is CASSLAGDRGHGYTF. The CDR3 DNA is TGCGCCAGCAGCTTGGCTGGGGACAGGGGACATGGCTACACCTTC.

This chain joins TRBV27 and TRBJ2-1; 8 nucleotides agree with TRBD1. V lost 3 bases to trimming and J lost 5 bases; unmatched junction nucleotides: 3. Germline V CDR1 and CDR2: MNHEY, SMNVEV (reference sequence). The CDR3 totals 14 residues. CDR3 in DNA: TGTGCCAGCAGTTTCTTGGGACAGGACAATGAGCAGTTCTTC. Its translation: CASSFLGQDNEQFF.

The rearrangement joins TRBV20-1 to TRBJ1-5, with TRBD1 identical over 10 bases. V shed 0 bases, J shed 5 bases, and the junction held 7 bases outside the gene matches. Looked up from germline, CDR1 is DFQATT and CDR2 is SNEGSKA (reference sequence). This CDR3 is built from 16 residues. CDR3 in amino acids: CSARDAAGQGYQPQHF. The CDR3 DNA follows: TGCAGTGCTAGAGATGCGGCGGGACAGGGGTATCAGCCCCAGCATTTT.

This chain connects TRBV5-5 to TRBJ2-7; no reliable D call. The CDR3 is made up of 15 amino acids. The V gene's germline CDR1 is SGHKS and CDR2 YYEKEE (reference sequence). Trimming shortened V by 7 bases and J by 0 bases, and 17 bases separated the two germline ends. The CDR3 here is CASGQRFPSSYEQYF. CDR3 bases: TGTGCCAGCGGCCAACGATTCCCCAGCTCCTACGAGCAGTACTTC.

In DNA, the CDR3 is TGTGCCAGCAGCCCCCCGACAGGGGGCGGCCAGTACGTC. This sequence encodes CASSPPTGGGQYV. V is TRBV7-6 and J is TRBJ2-7, with 10 positions matching TRBD1. Germline lookup yields CDR1 SGHVS and CDR2 FNYEAQ. CDR3 length: 13 residues. Trimming took 5 bases from V and 10 from J; bases not matched to a gene: 8.

This chain uses TRBV6-2 or TRBV6-3 with TRBJ2-3, with D unresolved. The CDR3 consists of 14 residues. Germline values: CDR1 MNHEY, CDR2 SVGEGT. Trimming removed 7 bases from V and 6 bases from J, with 17 bases in between. CDR3 coding DNA: TGTGCCAGCAAAAGGTATCCGCCCTGGGATACGCAGTATTTT. Translation gives CASKRYPPWDTQYF.

This CDR3 is CASTHGVLRTDTQYF. CDR3 bases: TGTGCCAGCACCCACGGGGTGTTGCGCACAGATACGCAGTATTTT. The chain combines TRBV6-5 with TRBJ2-3; a possible D gene is TRBD2 (5 bases). Germline V gene sequence: CDR1 MNHEY, CDR2 SVGAGI. The CDR3 sequence is 15 residues long. Trimming removed 7 bases from V and 1 base from J, with 15 bases in between.

This clonotype was counted only a few times. This chain uses TRBV6-6 with TRBJ1-1; the D gene is possibly TRBD1 (6 bases). CDR3 size: 15 residues. The V and J ends lost 1 base and 0 bases respectively, with 9 bases between them. Germline V gene sequence: CDR1 MNHNY, CDR2 SVGAGI (reference sequence). The CDR3 coding sequence is TGTGCCAGCAGTTACTTAGGACAGTTGAACACTGAAGCTTTCTTT. It translates to CASSYLGQLNTEAFF.

This clonotype was recorded a few times. The gene calls are TRBV12-3 or TRBV12-4 and TRBJ1-1; D unresolved. The CDR3 has 12 residues. The germline V and J ends were trimmed by 8 bases and 4 bases, with 11 bases remaining between them. The CDR3 here is CASGFTSTEAFF. The CDR3, as DNA: TGTGCCAGCGGATTCACGAGCACTGAAGCTTTCTTT.

This clonotype showed up just a few times. The J gene is TRBJ2-5, the V gene TRBV7-9; D ambiguous. The CDR3 extends over 15 amino acids. Trimming pared 2 bases from V and 2 bases from J, leaving 12 bases between. Germline V gene data show CDR1 as SEHNR and CDR2 as FQNEAQ (reference sequence). CDR3 in amino acids: CASSLSGQPQETQYF. In DNA, the CDR3 is TGTGCCAGCAGCTTATCCGGGCAGCCACAAGAGACCCAGTACTTC.